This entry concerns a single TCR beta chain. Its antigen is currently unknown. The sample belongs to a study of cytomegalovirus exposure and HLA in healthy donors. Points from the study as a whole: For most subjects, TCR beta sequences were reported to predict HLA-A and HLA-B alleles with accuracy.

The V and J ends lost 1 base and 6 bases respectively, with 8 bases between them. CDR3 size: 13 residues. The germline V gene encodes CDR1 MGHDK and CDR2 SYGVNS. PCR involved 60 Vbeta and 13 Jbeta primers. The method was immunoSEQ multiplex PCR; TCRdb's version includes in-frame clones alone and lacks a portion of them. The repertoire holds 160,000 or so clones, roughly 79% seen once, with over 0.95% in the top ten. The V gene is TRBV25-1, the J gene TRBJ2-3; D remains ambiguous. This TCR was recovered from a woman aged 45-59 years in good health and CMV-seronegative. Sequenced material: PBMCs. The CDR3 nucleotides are TGTGCCAGCAGTGAATCAATCGGGGATACGCAGTATTTT. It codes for CASSESIGDTQYF.